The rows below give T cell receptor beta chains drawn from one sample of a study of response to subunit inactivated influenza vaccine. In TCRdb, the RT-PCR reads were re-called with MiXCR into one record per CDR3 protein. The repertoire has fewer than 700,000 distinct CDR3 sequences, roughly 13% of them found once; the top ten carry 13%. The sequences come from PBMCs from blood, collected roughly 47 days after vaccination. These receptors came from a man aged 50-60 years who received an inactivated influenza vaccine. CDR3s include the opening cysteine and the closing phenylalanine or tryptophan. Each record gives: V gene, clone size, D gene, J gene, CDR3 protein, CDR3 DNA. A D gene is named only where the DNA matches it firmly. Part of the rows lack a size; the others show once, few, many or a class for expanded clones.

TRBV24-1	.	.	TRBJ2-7	CATSVTGSYEQYF	TGTGCCACCAGTGTTACGGGATCCTACGAGCAGTACTTC
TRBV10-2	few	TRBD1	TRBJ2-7	CASSESGTGGIYEQYF	TGCGCCAGCAGTGAGTCCGGGACAGGGGGCATCTACGAGCAGTACTTC
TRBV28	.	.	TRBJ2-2	CASSPGFPGELFF	TGTGCCAGCAGCCCAGGGTTTCCCGGGGAGCTGTTTTTT
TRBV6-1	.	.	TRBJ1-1	CASSAHRVMNTEAFF	TGTGCCAGCAGTGCTCACAGGGTCATGAACACTGAAGCTTTCTTT
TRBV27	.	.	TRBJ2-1	CASSPTSNAVLDGNEQFF	TGTGCCAGCAGTCCTACTTCGAATGCGGTTTTGGATGGCAATGAGCAGTTCTTC
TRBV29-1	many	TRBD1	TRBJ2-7	CSVADRVAEQYF	TGCAGCGTTGCGGACAGGGTAGCCGAGCAGTACTTC
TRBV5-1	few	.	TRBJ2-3	CASSLEFTDTQYF	TGCGCCAGCAGCTTGGAGTTTACAGATACGCAGTATTTT
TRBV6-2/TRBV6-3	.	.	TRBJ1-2	CASSYQTGQTNYGYTF	TGTGCCAGCAGTTACCAGACAGGACAAACCAACTATGGCTACACCTTC
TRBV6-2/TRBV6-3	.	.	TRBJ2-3	CASSYSLGWGRDFLVGDTQYF	TGTGCCAGCAGTTACTCGCTGGGGTGGGGACGCGACTTCCTGGTGGGAGATACGCAGTATTTT
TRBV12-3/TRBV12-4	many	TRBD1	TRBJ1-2	CASRPGTGDPLSGYTF	TGTGCCAGCAGACCCGGGACAGGGGACCCGTTGAGTGGCTACACCTTC
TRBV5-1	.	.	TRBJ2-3	CASSLRTGSDTQYF	TGCGCCAGCAGCCTGAGGACTGGATCAGATACGCAGTATTTT
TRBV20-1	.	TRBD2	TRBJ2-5	CSARSLAGVGQETQYF	TGCAGTGCTAGATCCCTAGCGGGAGTGGGGCAAGAGACCCAGTACTTC
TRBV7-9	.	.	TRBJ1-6	CASSLRLSSNSPLHF	TGTGCCAGCAGCTTAAGGCTCAGTTCTAATTCACCCCTCCACTTT
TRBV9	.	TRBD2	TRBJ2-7	CASSVALAAAEQYF	TGTGCCAGCAGCGTAGCACTAGCGGCAGCCGAGCAGTACTTC
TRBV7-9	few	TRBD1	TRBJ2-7	CASSSRTGEVEQYF	TGTGCCAGCAGCTCGCGGACAGGGGAGGTCGAGCAGTACTTC
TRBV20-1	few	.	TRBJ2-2	CSANRLGGTNTGELFF	TGCAGTGCGAATAGGTTAGGGGGAACGAACACCGGGGAGCTGTTTTTT
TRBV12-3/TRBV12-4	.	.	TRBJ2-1	CASSSTGPLSNEQFF	TGTGCCAGCAGTTCTACAGGTCCCCTTAGCAATGAGCAGTTCTTC
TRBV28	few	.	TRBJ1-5	CASLPEPQGINQPQHF	TGTGCCAGCCTACCCGAACCTCAGGGGATCAATCAGCCCCAGCATTTT
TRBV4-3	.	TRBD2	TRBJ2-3	CASSHLAGETDTQYF	TGCGCCAGCAGCCACCTAGCGGGGGAGACAGATACGCAGTATTTT
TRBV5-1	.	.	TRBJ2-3	CASSLGSADTQYF	TGCGCCAGCAGCTTGGGTAGCGCAGATACGCAGTATTTT
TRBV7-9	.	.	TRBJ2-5	CASSLTGHQETQYF	TGTGCCAGCAGCCTTACGGGACATCAAGAGACCCAGTACTTC
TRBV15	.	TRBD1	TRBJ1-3	CATSRYGDRGSGNTIYF	TGTGCCACCAGCAGATACGGGGACAGGGGCTCTGGAAACACCATATATTTT
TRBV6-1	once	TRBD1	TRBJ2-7	CASPDPGQGVYEQYF	TGTGCCAGTCCGGATCCGGGACAGGGGGTTTACGAGCAGTACTTC
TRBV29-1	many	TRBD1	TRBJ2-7	CSVAGTAELDYEQYF	TGCAGCGTAGCCGGGACAGCCGAGTTAGACTACGAGCAGTACTTC
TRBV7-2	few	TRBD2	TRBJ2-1	CASSPDSGRAYEQFF	TGTGCCAGCAGCCCTGATAGCGGGAGGGCCTATGAGCAGTTCTTC
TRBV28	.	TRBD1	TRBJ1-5	CASRGDRGEYQPQHF	TGTGCCAGCAGGGGGGACAGGGGGGAATATCAGCCCCAGCATTTT
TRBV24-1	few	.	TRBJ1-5	CATSGLAGEGQPQHF	TGTGCCACCAGTGGCCTGGCCGGGGAGGGACAGCCCCAGCATTTT
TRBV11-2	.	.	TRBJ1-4	CASSLGGAIPPTNEKLFF	TGTGCCAGCAGCTTAGGGGGGGCCATTCCCCCAACTAATGAAAAACTGTTTTTT
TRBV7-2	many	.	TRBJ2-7	CASSFPGGHEQYF	TGTGCCAGCAGCTTCCCCGGTGGCCACGAGCAGTACTTC
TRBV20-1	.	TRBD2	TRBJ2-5	CSAKGGTSVATQYF	TGCAGTGCCAAAGGGGGGACTAGCGTTGCGACCCAGTACTTC
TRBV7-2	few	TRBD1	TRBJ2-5	CASSFGTGAYGTQYF	TGTGCCAGCAGCTTTGGGACAGGGGCGTACGGGACCCAGTACTTC
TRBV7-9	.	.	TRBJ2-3	CASSWGSSTDTQYF	TGTGCCAGCAGCTGGGGGAGTTCCACAGATACGCAGTATTTT
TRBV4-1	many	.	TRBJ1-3	CASSQARSQARGRRAGNTIYF	TGCGCCAGCAGCCAAGCCCGCTCTCAGGCTAGAGGGAGAAGAGCTGGAAACACCATATATTTT
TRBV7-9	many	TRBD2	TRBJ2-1	CASSSLRLATYNEQFF	TGTGCCAGCAGCTCCCTTAGACTAGCCACCTACAATGAGCAGTTCTTC
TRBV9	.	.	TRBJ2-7	CASSVGNTYEQYF	TGTGCCAGCAGCGTAGGTAACACCTACGAGCAGTACTTC
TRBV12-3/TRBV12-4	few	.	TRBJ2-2	CASRLSGGGTGELFF	TGTGCCAGCAGGCTCTCCGGTGGGGGAACCGGGGAGCTGTTTTTT
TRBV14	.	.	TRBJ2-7	CASSQFGYEQYF	TGTGCCAGCAGCCAATTCGGCTACGAGCAGTACTTC